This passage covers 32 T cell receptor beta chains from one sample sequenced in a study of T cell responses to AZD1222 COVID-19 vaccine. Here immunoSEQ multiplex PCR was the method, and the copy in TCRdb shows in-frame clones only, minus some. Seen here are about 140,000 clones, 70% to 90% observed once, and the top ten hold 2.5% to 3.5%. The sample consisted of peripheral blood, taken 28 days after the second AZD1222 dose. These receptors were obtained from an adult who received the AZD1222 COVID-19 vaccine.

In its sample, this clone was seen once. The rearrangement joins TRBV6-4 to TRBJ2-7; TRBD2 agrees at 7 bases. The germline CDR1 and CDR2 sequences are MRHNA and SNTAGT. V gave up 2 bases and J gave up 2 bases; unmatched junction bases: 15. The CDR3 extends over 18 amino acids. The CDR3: CASSDPNPAGSLTYEQYF. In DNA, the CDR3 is TGTGCCAGCAGTGACCCCAACCCAGCGGGGTCCTTAACCTACGAGCAGTACTTC.

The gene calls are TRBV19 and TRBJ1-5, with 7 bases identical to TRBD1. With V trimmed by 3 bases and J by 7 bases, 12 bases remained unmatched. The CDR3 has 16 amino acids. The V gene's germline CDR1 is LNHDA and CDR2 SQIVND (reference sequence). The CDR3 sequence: CASSIRPQGSWQPQHF. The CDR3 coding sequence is TGTGCCAGTAGTATCAGGCCACAGGGGAGCTGGCAGCCCCAGCATTTT.

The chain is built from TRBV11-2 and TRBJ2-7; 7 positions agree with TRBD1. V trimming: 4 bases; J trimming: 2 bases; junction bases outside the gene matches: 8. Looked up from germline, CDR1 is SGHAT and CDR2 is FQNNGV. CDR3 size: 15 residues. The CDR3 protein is CASSSPGTATYEQYF. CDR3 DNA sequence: TGTGCCAGCAGCTCGCCGGGGACAGCCACCTACGAGCAGTACTTC. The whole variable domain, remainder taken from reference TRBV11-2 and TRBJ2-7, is EAGVAQSPRYKIIEKRQSVAFWCNPISGHATLYWYQQILGQGPKLLIQFQNNGVVDDSQLPKDRFSAERLKGVDSTLKIQPAKLEDSAVYLCASSSPGTATYEQYFGPGTRLTVT.

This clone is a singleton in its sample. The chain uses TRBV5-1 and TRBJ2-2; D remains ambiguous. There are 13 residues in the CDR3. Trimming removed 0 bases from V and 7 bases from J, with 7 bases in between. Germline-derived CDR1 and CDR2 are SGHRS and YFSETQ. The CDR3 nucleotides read TGCGCCAGCAGCTTGGAGCAGAGCGGGGAGCTGTTTTTT. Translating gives CASSLEQSGELFF.

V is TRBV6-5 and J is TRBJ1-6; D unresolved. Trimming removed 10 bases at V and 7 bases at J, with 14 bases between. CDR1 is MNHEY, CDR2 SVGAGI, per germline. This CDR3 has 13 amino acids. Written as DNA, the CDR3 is TGTGCCACCGCGGACCTAGCGAATTCACCCCTCCACTTT. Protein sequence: CATADLANSPLHF.

Written as DNA, the CDR3 is TGCGCCAGCAGCTTTACAGGGGGTGCCACTGAAGCTTTCTTT. It encodes CASSFTGGATEAFF. The chain recombines TRBV5-1 with TRBJ1-1; 8 positions match TRBD1. Unmatched junction bases numbered 4, after V lost 2 bases and J lost 4 bases. The CDR3 consists of 14 residues. Germline CDR1 reads SGHRS; CDR2 reads YFSETQ.

The DNA for the CDR3 is TGTGCCAGCAGCCAAGATTGGGGTAATTCACCCCTCCACTTT. Its translation is CASSQDWGNSPLHF. The rearrangement joins TRBV3-1 (or the pseudogene TRBV3-2) to TRBJ1-6; D unclear. CDR3 length: 14 amino acids. Germline loops: CDR1 LGHDT, CDR2 YNNKEL (reference sequence). V was trimmed by 0 bases and J by 6 bases, leaving 6 bases between them.

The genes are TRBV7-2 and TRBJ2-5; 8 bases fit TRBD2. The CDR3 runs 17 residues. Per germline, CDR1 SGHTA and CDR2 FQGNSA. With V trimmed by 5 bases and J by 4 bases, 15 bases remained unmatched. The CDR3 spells CASSPRGGIITPETQYF. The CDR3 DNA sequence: TGTGCCAGCAGCCCCCGGGGGGGGATTATTACCCCAGAGACCCAGTACTTC.

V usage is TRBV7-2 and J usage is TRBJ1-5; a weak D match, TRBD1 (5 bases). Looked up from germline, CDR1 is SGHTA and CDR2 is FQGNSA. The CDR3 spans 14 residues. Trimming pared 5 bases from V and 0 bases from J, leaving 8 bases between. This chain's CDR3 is CASSRGGSNQPQHF. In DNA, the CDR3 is TGTGCCAGCAGCCGGGGGGGTAGCAATCAGCCCCAGCATTTT. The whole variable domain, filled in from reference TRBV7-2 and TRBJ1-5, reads GAGVSQSPSNKVTEKGKDVELRCDPISGHTALYWYRQSLGQGLEFLIYFQGNSAPDKSGLPSDRFSAERTGGSVSTLTIQRTQQEDSAVYLCASSRGGSNQPQHFGDGTRLSIL.

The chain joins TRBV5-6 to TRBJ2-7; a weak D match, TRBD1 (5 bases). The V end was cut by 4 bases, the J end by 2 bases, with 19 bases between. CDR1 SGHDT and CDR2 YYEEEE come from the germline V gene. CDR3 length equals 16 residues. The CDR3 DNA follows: TGTGCCAGCAGCCCACCAAAACTCGGACATACCTACGAGCAGTACTTC. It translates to CASSPPKLGHTYEQYF.

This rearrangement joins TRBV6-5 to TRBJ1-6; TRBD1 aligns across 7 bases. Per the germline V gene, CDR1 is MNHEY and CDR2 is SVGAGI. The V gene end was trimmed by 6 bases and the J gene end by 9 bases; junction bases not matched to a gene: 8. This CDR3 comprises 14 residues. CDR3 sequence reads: CASRPGQKVSPLHF. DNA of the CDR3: TGTGCCAGCAGGCCGGGACAGAAGGTTTCACCCCTCCACTTT.

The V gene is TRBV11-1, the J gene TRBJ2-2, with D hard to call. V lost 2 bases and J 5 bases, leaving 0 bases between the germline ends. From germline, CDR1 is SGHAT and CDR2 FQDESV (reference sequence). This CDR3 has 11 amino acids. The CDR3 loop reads CASSLTGELFF. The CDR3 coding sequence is TGTGCCAGCAGCTTAACCGGGGAGCTGTTTTTT.

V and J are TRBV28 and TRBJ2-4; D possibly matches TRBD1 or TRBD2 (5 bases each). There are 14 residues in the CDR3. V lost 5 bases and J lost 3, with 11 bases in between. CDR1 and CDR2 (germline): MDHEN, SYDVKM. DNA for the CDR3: TGTGCCAGCAGTGGATGGGACGGCAAAAACATTCAGTACTTC. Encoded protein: CASSGWDGKNIQYF. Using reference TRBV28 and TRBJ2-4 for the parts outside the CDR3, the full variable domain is DVKVTQSSRYLVKRTGEKVFLECVQDMDHENMFWYRQDPGLGLRLIYFSYDVKMKEKGDIPEGYSVSREKKERFSLILESASTNQTSMYLCASSGWDGKNIQYFGAGTRLSVL.

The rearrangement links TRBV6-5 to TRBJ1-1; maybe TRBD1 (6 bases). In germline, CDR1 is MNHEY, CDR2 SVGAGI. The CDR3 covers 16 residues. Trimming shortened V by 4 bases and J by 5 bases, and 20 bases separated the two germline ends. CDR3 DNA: TGTGCCAGCAGTTTCAGGGGCCCGTACCTTCTAACTGAAGCTTTCTTT. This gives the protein CASSFRGPYLLTEAFF.

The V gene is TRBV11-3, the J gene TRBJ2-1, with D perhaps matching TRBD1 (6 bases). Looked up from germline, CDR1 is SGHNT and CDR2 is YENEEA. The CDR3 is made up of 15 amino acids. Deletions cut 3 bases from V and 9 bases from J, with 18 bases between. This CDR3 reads CASSFSRVQGTEQFF. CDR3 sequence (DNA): TGTGCCAGCAGCTTTTCCCGTGTCCAGGGGACTGAGCAGTTCTTC. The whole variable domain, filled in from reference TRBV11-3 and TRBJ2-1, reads EAGVVQSPRYKIIEKKQPVAFWCNPISGHNTLYWYLQNLGQGPELLIRYENEEAVDDSQLPKDRFSAERLKGVDSTLKIQPAELGDSAVYLCASSFSRVQGTEQFFGPGTRLTVL.

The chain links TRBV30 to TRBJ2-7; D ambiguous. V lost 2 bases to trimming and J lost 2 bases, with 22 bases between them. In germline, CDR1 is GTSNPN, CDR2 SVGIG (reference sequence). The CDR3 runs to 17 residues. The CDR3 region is CAWSPIMQDTYPYEQYF. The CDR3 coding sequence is TGTGCCTGGAGTCCTATCATGCAGGATACCTACCCCTACGAGCAGTACTTC. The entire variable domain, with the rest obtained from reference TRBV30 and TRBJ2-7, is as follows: SQTIHQWPATLVQPVGSPLSLECTVEGTSNPNLYWYRQAAGRGLQLLFYSVGIGQISSEVPQNLSASRPQDRQFILSSKKLLLSDSGFYLCAWSPIMQDTYPYEQYFGPGTRLTVT.

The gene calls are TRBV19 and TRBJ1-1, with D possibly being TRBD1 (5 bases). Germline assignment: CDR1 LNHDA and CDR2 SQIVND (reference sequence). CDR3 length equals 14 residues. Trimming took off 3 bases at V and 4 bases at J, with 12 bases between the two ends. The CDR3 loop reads CASSIGGAVTEAFF. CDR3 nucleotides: TGTGCCAGTAGTATTGGTGGGGCCGTCACTGAAGCTTTCTTT.

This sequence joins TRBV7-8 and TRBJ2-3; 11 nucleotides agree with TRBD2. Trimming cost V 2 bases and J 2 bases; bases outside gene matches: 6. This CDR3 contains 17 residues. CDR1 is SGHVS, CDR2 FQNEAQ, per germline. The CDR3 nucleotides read TGTGCCAGCAGCTTATGGACTAGCGGGCTTTACACAGATACGCAGTATTTT. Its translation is CASSLWTSGLYTDTQYF.

The CDR3, as DNA: TGTGCCACCAGTGACGCCGGCTCCTACAATGAGCAGTTCTTC. Its protein product is CATSDAGSYNEQFF. The chain links TRBV24-1 to TRBJ2-1, with no clear D. V was trimmed by 4 bases and J by 0 bases, leaving 6 bases between them. The CDR3 extends over 14 amino acids. Germline loops: CDR1 KGHDR, CDR2 SFDVKD.

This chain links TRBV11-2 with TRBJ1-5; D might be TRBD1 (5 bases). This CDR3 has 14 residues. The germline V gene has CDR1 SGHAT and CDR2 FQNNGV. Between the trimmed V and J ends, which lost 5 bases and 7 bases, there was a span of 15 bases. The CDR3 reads CASSPTGVVQPQHF. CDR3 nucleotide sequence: TGTGCCAGCAGCCCGACGGGGGTTGTACAGCCCCAGCATTTT.

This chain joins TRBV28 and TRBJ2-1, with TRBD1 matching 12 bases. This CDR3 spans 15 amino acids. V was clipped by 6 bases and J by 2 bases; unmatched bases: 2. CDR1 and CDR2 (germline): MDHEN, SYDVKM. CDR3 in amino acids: CASRGTGGAYNEQFF. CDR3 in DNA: TGTGCCAGCAGGGGGACAGGGGGCGCCTACAATGAGCAGTTCTTC.

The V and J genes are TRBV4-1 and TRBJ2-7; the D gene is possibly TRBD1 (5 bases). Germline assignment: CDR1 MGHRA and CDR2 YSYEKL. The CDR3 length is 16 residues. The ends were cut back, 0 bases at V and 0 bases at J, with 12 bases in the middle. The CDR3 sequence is CASSQDQGRLSYEQYF. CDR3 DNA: TGCGCCAGCAGCCAAGACCAGGGCAGGCTCTCCTACGAGCAGTACTTC.

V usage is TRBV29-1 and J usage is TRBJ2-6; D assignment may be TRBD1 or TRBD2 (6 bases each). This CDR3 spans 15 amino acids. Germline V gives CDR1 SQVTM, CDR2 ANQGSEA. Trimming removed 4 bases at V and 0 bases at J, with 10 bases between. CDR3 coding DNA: TGCAGCGTTGCAGGGGACTTCTCTGGGGCCAACGTCCTGACTTTC. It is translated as CSVAGDFSGANVLTF.

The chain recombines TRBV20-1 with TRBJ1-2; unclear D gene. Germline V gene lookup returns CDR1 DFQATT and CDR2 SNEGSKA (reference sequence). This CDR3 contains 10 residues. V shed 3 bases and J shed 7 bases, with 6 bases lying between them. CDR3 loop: CSASNGGYTF. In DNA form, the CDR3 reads TGCAGTGCTAGCAACGGTGGCTACACCTTC.

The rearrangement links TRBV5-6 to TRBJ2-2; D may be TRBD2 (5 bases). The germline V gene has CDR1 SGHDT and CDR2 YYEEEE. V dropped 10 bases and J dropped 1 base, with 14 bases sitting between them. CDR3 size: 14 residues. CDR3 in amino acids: CASAEAENTGELFF. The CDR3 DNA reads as TGTGCCTCAGCGGAAGCGGAGAACACCGGGGAGCTGTTTTTT.

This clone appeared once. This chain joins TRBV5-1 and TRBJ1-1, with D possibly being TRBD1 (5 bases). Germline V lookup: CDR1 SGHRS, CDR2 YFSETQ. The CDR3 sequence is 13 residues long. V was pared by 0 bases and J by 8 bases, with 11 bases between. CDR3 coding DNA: TGCGCCAGCAGCTTGGTGGGGCAGGGAGAAGCTTTCTTT. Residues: CASSLVGQGEAFF.

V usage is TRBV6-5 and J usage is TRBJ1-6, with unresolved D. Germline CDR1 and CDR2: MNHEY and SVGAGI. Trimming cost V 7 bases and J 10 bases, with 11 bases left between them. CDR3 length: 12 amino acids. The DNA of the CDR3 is TGTGCCAGCAAAAGACCGCGGTCACCCCTCCACTTT. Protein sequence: CASKRPRSPLHF.

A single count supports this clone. This CDR3 is CASSIRQGNSPLHF. The DNA of the CDR3 is TGTGCCAGTAGTATCCGGCAGGGCAATTCACCCCTCCACTTT. This sequence joins TRBV19 and TRBJ1-6, with D possibly matching TRBD1 (5 bases). The CDR3 totals 14 residues. Looked up from germline, CDR1 is LNHDA and CDR2 is SQIVND (reference sequence). Trimming left V 3 bases short and J 7 bases short, with 10 bases between.

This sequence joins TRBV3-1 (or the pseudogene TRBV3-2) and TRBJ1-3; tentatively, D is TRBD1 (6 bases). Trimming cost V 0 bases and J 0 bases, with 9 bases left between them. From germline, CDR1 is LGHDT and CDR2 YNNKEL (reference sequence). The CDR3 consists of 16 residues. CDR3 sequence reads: CASSQEWGRSGNTIYF. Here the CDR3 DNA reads TGTGCCAGCAGCCAAGAGTGGGGGCGCTCTGGAAACACCATATATTTT.

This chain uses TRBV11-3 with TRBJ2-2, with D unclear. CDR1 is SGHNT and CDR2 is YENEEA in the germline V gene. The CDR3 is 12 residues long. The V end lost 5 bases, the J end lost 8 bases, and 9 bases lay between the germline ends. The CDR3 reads CASSPFGGELFF. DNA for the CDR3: TGTGCCAGCAGCCCATTTGGTGGGGAGCTGTTTTTT. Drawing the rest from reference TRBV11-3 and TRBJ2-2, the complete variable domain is EAGVVQSPRYKIIEKKQPVAFWCNPISGHNTLYWYLQNLGQGPELLIRYENEEAVDDSQLPKDRFSAERLKGVDSTLKIQPAELGDSAVYLCASSPFGGELFFGEGSRLTVL.

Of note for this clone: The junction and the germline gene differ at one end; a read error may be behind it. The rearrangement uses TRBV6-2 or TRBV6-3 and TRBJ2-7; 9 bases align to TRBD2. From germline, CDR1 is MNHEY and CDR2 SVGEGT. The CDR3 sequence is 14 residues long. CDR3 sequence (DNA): TGTGCCAGCAGTTACACTAGCGGGTTCTACGGGCAGTACTTC. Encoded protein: CASSYTSGFYGQYF.

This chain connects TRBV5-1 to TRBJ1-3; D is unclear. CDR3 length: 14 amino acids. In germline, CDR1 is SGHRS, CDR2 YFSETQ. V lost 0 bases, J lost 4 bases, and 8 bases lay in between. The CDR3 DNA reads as TGCGCCAGCAGCTTGGGGGATCTGGGAAACACCATATATTTT. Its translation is CASSLGDLGNTIYF.